Sequencing of this T cell receptor (beta chain) was carried out in a study of OX40 agonist ivuxolimab in advanced cancers. Broadly, across the study: Ivuxolimab was an agonistic, fully human IgG2 monoclonal antibody directed against OX40 (CD134), a costimulatory receptor. Intravenous ivuxolimab was administered to patients every 2 weeks at six dose levels: 0.01, 0.1, 0.3, 1.5, 3 and 10 mg/kg. Of the approximately 53 patients in dose escalation, about 20 had hepatocellular carcinoma, around 15 had melanoma, 9 had renal cell carcinoma and 9 had head and neck cancer. In the dose-escalation cohort, more than 80% of patients were male, and the mean age was 60 years with a range of roughly 20 to 80. Prior anti-PD-1, anti-PD-L1 or anti-CTLA-4 therapy was permitted, and roughly two fifths of dose-escalation patients had received checkpoint inhibitors. Partial responses were achieved by three dose-escalation patients, of whom one had hepatocellular carcinoma and two had cutaneous melanoma. The point of sequencing TCRbeta in the periphery was to test whether ivuxolimab changed TCR sequence diversity and drove clonal T-cell expansion. The paper describes the monotherapy dose-escalation part (N = 52 patients) of the phase I trial of ivuxolimab.

CDR1 and CDR2 are drawn from the germline V gene: MNHEY, SVGAGI. V is shortened by 7 bases, J by 0 bases, and the region joining them spans 12 bases. Reading from cysteine to phenylalanine, the CDR3 counts 14 amino acids. The retained sequence is limited to the CDR3, 42 bases, with the frame set at the first base. The trial excluded patients who had a history of autoimmune disease or who were on systemic immunosuppression. Peripheral blood for TCR sequencing was drawn from every dose cohort at baseline, at cycle 4 day 1 and at cycle 7 day 1. Samples came from an open-label, multicenter, first-in-human phase I dose-escalation trial of ivuxolimab. Adults with locally advanced or metastatic head and neck squamous cell, hepatocellular, melanoma or renal cell carcinoma were enrolled in the trial. Before TCR sequencing, CD4+ and CD8+ T cells were separately sorted from peripheral blood. Genomic DNA was isolated from the sorted cells so that the TCRbeta CDR3 region could be sequenced. The immunoSEQ Assay was used for sequencing of TCRbeta CDR3 regions. TCRdb stores this immuneACCESS table with in-frame sequences only. Part of the clones is absent; in the studies checked, under half of the shortfall reflects unresolved V genes, and no reason is known for the rest. The sample contains 60,000 to 85,000 clones, roughly 90% of them found a single time. The leading ten clones occupy around 0.95% of the sample.

What the work shows at the level of the full study, not this receptor alone: After ivuxolimab, more expanded clones were found on average in CD8+ T cells than in CD4+ T cells. At doses of 0.1 to 3.0 mg/kg, clonal expansion of both CD4+ and CD8+ T cells in blood was seen between baseline and week 6. In the 0.1-3.0 mg/kg groups, partial responders were among the patients with the lowest normalized peripheral clonal expansion, particularly in CD8+ T cells. The antigen specificity of the clonally expanded peripheral T cells was not determined. Low levels of normalized T-cell clonal expansion were also shown by some nonresponding patients.

Points on this clone: The antigen it recognizes is unknown. No clone much larger than this one lies a single base away; base qualities are absent.

The source was CD4+ or CD8+ T cells sorted from blood, collected in a trial of the OX40 agonist ivuxolimab. This sequence originates from an adult with an advanced solid tumor such as melanoma, head and neck, liver or kidney cancer. The chain is encoded by TRBV6-5 joined to TRBJ1-1; the D gene is possibly TRBD1, with 6 bases matching. The DNA reads TGTGCCAGCACGTGGCAGGGGATGAACACTGAAGCTTTCTTT. Its protein product is CASTWQGMNTEAFF.